The entry below describes one TCR beta chain. Per the authors' pipeline: It was from reference gene primer amplification that nucleated cell counts were estimated. Libraries were prepared by immunoSEQ multiplex PCR; TCRdb keeps only in-frame clonotypes and omits some of them. From that table come the V and J calls and clone size; the DNA was used to work out D and trimming. The sample records 110,000 or so clones, 70% to 90% being singletons. This sample was included in a study of blood T cell repertoires in COVID-19. Study-wide context: Sites across the United States, Italy and Spain contributed samples from acute and convalescent COVID-19. PBMCs, B-cell-depleted T cells, or T cells provided the cDNA or gDNA that made up the material.

Germline lookup yields CDR1 SNHLY and CDR2 FYNNEI. V lost 5 bases and J lost 2, with 6 bases in between. The CDR3 spans 12 residues. The V and J genes are TRBV2 and TRBJ1-2, with no clear D. The receptor was isolated from a woman between 45 and 60 years old with acute or convalescent COVID-19. The source material was peripheral blood. CDR3 protein: CASSLRNYGYTF. The CDR3 coding sequence is TGTGCCAGCAGTCTTCGGAACTATGGCTACACCTTC.